This record covers a single T cell receptor (beta chain). Its antigen is not known. These data are taken from a study of cytomegalovirus exposure and HLA in healthy donors. General study points: Most TCR beta V segments were productive about 87% or about 30% of the time in an earlier analysis. TCR beta V- and J-gene trimming was later associated with a missense DCLRE1C variant.

Trimming removed 5 bases from V and 3 bases from J, with 11 bases in between. CDR3 length: 13 residues. Germline V CDR1 and CDR2: SGHNT, YYREEE (reference sequence). The PCR had 60 Vbeta and 13 Jbeta primers. Generated by immunoSEQ multiplex PCR, the TCRdb table keeps only in-frame clones and is missing some. Its clone listing holds about 90,000 clones. V gene TRBV5-4 combines with J gene TRBJ2-5, with D possibly matching TRBD1 (5 bases). The sequencing input was PBMCs. The sequence was collected from a woman aged 25 to 39 in good health and CMV-seronegative. CDR3 DNA sequence: TGTGCCAGCAGGAGCAGGGTCGAAGAGACCCAGTACTTC. As protein: CASRSRVEETQYF. Together with reference TRBV5-4 and TRBJ2-5, the CDR3 gives the full variable domain: ETGVTQSPTHLIKTRGQQVTLRCSSQSGHNTVSWYQQALGQGPQFIFQYYREEENGRGNFPPRFSGLQFPNYSSELNVNALELDDSALYLCASRSRVEETQYFGPGTRLLVL.